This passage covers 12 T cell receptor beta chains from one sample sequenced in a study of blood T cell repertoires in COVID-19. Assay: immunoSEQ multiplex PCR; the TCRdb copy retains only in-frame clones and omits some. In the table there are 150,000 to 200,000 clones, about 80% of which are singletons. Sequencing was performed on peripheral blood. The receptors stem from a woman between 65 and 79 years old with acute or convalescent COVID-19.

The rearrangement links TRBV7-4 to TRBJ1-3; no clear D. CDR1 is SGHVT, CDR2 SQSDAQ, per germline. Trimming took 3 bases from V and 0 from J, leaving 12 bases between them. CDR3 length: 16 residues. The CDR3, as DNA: TGTGCCAGCAGCTTGGGTTGCGGTAGCTCTGGAAACACCATATATTTT. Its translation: CASSLGCGSSGNTIYF.

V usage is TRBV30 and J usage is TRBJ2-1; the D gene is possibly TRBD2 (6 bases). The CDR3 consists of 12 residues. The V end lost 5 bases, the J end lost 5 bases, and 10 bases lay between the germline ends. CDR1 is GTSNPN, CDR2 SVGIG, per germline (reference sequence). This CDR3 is CAWGGGNNEQFF. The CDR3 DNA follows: TGTGCCTGGGGTGGCGGGAACAATGAGCAGTTCTTC.

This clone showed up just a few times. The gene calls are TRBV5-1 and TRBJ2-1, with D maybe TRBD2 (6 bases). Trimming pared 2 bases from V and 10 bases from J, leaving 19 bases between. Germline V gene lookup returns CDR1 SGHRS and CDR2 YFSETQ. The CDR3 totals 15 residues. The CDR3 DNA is TGCGCCAGCAGCTTCGACGGGAGTCGGGTAGGGGAGCAGTTCTTC. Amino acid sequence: CASSFDGSRVGEQFF.

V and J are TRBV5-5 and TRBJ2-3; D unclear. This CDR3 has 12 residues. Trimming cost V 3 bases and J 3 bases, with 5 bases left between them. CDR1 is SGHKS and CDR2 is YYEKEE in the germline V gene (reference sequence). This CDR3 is CASSSSTDTQYF. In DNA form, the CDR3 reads TGTGCCAGCAGCTCTTCGACAGATACGCAGTATTTT.

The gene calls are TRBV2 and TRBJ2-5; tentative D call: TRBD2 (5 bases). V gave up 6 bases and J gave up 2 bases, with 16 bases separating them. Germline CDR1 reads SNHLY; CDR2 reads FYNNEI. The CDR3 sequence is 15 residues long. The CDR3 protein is CASRAGLAIQETQYF. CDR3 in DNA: TGTGCCAGCAGGGCGGGCCTAGCCATACAAGAGACCCAGTACTTC.

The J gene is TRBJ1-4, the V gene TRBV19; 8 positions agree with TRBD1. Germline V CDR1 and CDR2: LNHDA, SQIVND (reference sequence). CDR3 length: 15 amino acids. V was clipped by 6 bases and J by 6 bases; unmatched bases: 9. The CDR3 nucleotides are TGTGCCAGTAGCTCTTGGACAGGGAGTGATGAAAAACTGTTTTTT. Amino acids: CASSSWTGSDEKLFF.

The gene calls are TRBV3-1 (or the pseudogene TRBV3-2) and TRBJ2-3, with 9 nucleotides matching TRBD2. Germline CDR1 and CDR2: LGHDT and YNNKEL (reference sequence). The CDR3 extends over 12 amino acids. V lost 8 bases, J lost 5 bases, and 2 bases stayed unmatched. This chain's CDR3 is CASGGRVDTQYF. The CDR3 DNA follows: TGTGCCAGCGGCGGGAGGGTAGATACGCAGTATTTT.

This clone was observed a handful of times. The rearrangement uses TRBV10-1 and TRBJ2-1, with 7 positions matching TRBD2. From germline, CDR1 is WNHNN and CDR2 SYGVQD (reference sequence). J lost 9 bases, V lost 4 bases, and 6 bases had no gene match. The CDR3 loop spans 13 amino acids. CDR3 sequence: CASSGTRGGEQFF. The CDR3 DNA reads TGCGCCAGCAGTGGGACCCGCGGGGGTGAGCAGTTCTTC.

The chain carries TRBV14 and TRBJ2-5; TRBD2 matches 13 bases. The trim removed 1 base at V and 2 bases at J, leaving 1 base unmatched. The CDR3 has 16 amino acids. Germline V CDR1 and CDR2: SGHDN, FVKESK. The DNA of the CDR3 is TGTGCCAGCAGCCAAGGGGGACTAGCGGGACAAGAGACCCAGTACTTC. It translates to CASSQGGLAGQETQYF.

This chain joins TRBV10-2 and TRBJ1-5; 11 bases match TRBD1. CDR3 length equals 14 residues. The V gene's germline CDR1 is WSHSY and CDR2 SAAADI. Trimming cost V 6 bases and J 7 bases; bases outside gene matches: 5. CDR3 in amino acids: CASRDRGRNQPQHF. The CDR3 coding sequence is TGCGCCAGCAGGGACAGGGGGCGGAACCAGCCCCAGCATTTT.

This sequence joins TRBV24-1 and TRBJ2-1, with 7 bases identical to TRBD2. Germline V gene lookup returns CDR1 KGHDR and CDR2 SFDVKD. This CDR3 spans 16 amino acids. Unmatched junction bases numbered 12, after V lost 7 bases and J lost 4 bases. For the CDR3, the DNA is TGTGCCACCAGCCCGGCCGAGACTAGCAGATACAATGAGCAGTTCTTC. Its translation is CATSPAETSRYNEQFF.

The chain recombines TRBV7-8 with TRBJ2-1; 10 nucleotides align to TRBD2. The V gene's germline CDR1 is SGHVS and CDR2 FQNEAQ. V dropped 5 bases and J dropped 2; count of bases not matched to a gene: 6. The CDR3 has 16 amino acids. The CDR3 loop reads CASSPRLAGTYNEQFF. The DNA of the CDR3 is TGTGCCAGCAGCCCCCGACTAGCGGGTACCTACAATGAGCAGTTCTTC.